One sample yielded the 20 T cell receptor beta chains listed below, sequenced in a study of CD8+ T cells in alopecia areata. cDNA reverse transcribed from extracted RNA served as the sequencing template. Assay used: immunoSEQ multiplex PCR; TCRdb lists only in-frame clones, some missing. The sample presents around 290,000 clones, none singletons. CD4, CD8alpha, NKG2D, NKG2ACE and other markers guided sorting of pooled cutaneous lymph node cells. The sequenced material came from CD4+ T cells sorted from a lymph node. These TCRs come from a C3H/HeJ mouse with alopecia areata. This line is of MHC haplotype H2-k.

Regarding this clone: Mouse gene names apply. From the germline J gene comes the end of the CDR3, since the read stops 4 residues before it. This chain joins TRBV13-1 and TRBJ1-2; perhaps TRBD1 as D (6 bases). Trimming stripped 2 bases from V and 0 bases from J, with 14 bases between. The germline gives CDR1 NSHNY, CDR2 SYGAGN. This CDR3 contains 16 residues. The CDR3 spells CASSDPRDKANSDYTF. CDR3 bases read: TGTGCCAGCAGTGACCCAAGGGACAAAGCAAACTCC.

This clone was seen only a few times. The listed genes are named as in mouse. The sequenced part of the CDR3 DNA is TGTGCCAGCGGACAGGGGTTAGACTCC. Protein sequence: CASGQGLDS. The whole CDR3 protein is CASGQGLDSDYTF. The chain combines TRBV13-3 with TRBJ1-2; 9 bases match TRBD1. Sequencing ends 4 residues short of the CDR3 end; the germline J gene provides the rest. Germline CDR1 reads NNHDY; CDR2 reads SYVADS. The CDR3 contains 13 residues. V lost 7 bases to trimming and J lost 3 bases; unmatched junction nucleotides: 4.

Turning to this clone: Germline and genes here are mouse. Coverage ceases 4 residues before the CDR3 finishes, and the germline J gene fills in the end. The rearrangement links TRBV13-3 to TRBJ1-2; tentative D call: TRBD1 (5 bases). Germline-derived CDR1 and CDR2 are NNHDY and SYVADS. The CDR3 consists of 11 residues. The covered CDR3 bases are TGTGCCAGCAGTGCAGGGTCC. Translated, it gives CASSAGS. The complete CDR3 sequence is CASSAGSDYTF.

Comment on this clone: Mouse names are used for the genes. The read ends 4 residues early relative to the CDR3; the germline J gene fills the gap. The V and J genes are TRBV13-1 and TRBJ1-1, with a weak D call TRBD1 (6 bases). V dropped 1 base and J dropped 4 bases, with 11 bases sitting between them. The CDR3 length is 14 residues. Germline CDR1 and CDR2: NSHNY and SYGAGN. The CDR3 bases that were read are TGTGCCAGCAGTGATTCTGGACAGCTCACA. Translated, it gives CASSDSGQLT. The complete CDR3 protein is CASSDSGQLTEVFF.

This clone was recorded a few times. Gene names are mouse gene names. Partial CDR3 DNA: TGCACCTGCAGTGCAGGGACAGAACCAAACTCC. Translation gives CTCSAGTEPNS. The whole CDR3 region reads CTCSAGTEPNSDYTF. The chain joins TRBV1 to TRBJ1-2, with D maybe TRBD1 (6 bases). The sequenced fragment ends 4 residues before the CDR3 boundary, so the rest is inferred from the germline J gene. Trimming left V 1 base short and J 0 bases short, with 9 bases between. The V gene's germline CDR1 is NSQYPW and CDR2 LRSPGD (reference sequence). This CDR3 has 15 amino acids.

This clone turned up a few times. The genes and germline here are from mouse. The read stops 4 residues short of the end of the CDR3; the missing end is completed from the germline J gene. The J gene is TRBJ2-4, the V gene TRBV1; 8 nucleotides match TRBD2. This CDR3 contains 13 residues. Germline V CDR1 and CDR2: NSQYPW, LRSPGD (reference sequence). CDR3 in amino acids: CTCRLGGGNTLYF. CDR3 DNA (partial): TGCACCTGCAGGCTGGGGGGTGGAAAC. The complete variable domain, with remaining parts taken from reference TRBV1 and TRBJ2-4, reads VTLLEQNPRWRLVPRGQAVNLRCILKNSQYPWMSWYQQDLQKQLQWLFTLRSPGDKEVKSLPGADYLATRVTDTELRLQVANMSQGRTLYCTCRLGGGNTLYFGAGTRLSVL.

A remark on this clone: Gene names and germline refer to mouse. Sequencing ends 4 residues short of the CDR3 end; the germline J gene provides the rest. Other nucleotide sequences in the sample specify the same CDR3. The gene calls are TRBV1 and TRBJ1-1; D not resolved. This CDR3 has 12 residues. V lost 1 base to trimming and J lost 1 base, with 1 base between them. Germline V gives CDR1 NSQYPW, CDR2 LRSPGD (reference sequence). CDR3 bases read: TGCACCTGCAGTGCAGTAAACACA. Protein sequence: CTCSAVNT. The complete CDR3 reads CTCSAVNTEVFF. The whole variable domain, remainder taken from reference TRBV1 and TRBJ1-1, is VTLLEQNPRWRLVPRGQAVNLRCILKNSQYPWMSWYQQDLQKQLQWLFTLRSPGDKEVKSLPGADYLATRVTDTELRLQVANMSQGRTLYCTCSAVNTEVFFGKGTRLTVV.

A remark on this clone: The gene symbols are mouse symbols. The CDR3 is cut off 4 residues early in the read; its end comes from the germline J gene. The chain is built from TRBV13-1 and TRBJ2-5; D remains ambiguous. With 6 bases removed from V and 2 bases from J, the gap between germline ends came to 4 bases. Germline V gene sequence: CDR1 NSHNY, CDR2 SYGAGN. This CDR3 comprises 11 residues. The sequenced part of the CDR3 DNA is TGTGCCAGCAAGGGCCAAGAC. Amino acid sequence: CASKGQD. Given in full, the CDR3 is CASKGQDTQYF.

Concerning this clone itself: The listed genes are named as in mouse. Coverage ceases 3 residues before the CDR3 finishes, and the germline J gene fills in the end. The chain joins TRBV13-1 to TRBJ1-6; 8 nucleotides align to TRBD1. TRBJ1-6 is an ORF for which the function is uncertain. Germline V gives CDR1 NSHNY, CDR2 SYGAGN. J was trimmed by 2 bases and V by 4 bases; bases with no gene match: 2. The CDR3 covers 15 residues. The part of the CDR3 DNA that was read is TGTGCCAGCAGTCCAGGGGGCCCCTATAATTCGCCC. Translating it yields CASSPGGPYNSP. The CDR3 as a whole reads CASSPGGPYNSPLYF.

About this clone itself: Here the gene names and germline are mouse. The read ends 4 residues before the CDR3 terminus; that terminus is restored from the germline J gene. This rearrangement joins TRBV1 to TRBJ2-2; 7 positions agree with TRBD2. Germline trimming cut 1 base from V and 1 base from J; bases unmatched to any gene: 3. The CDR3 sequence is 16 residues long. Germline CDR1 is NSQYPW and CDR2 is LRSPGD (reference sequence). The DNA read from the CDR3 is TGCACCTGCAGTGCAGGCGGGGGGGGAAACACCGGG. Its translation is CTCSAGGGGNTG. The full CDR3 sequence reads CTCSAGGGGNTGQLYF.

In the case of this clone: Mouse gene names apply. The DNA ends 4 residues before the CDR3 does, and the rest of the CDR3 is filled in from the germline J gene. This chain connects TRBV13-1 to TRBJ1-2; TRBD1 might be the D (6 bases). This CDR3 spans 15 amino acids. The germline V and J ends were trimmed by 4 bases and 0 bases, with 13 bases remaining between them. In germline, CDR1 is NSHNY, CDR2 SYGAGN. The CDR3 is CASSFGGGANSDYTF. The sequenced CDR3 bases are TGTGCCAGCAGTTTCGGAGGGGGTGCAAACTCC.

This clone was seen a handful of times. Mouse names are used for the genes. The read ends 3 residues before the CDR3 terminus; that terminus is restored from the germline J gene. The V and J genes are TRBV31 and TRBJ1-6; 9 nucleotides agree with TRBD1. TRBJ1-6 is placed among ORFs of uncertain function. Per the germline V gene, CDR1 is GKSSPN and CDR2 is SITVG. Trimming cost V 5 bases and J 3 bases; bases outside gene matches: 2. This CDR3 contains 14 residues. The CDR3 DNA, read in part, is TGTGCCTGGGGACAGGGGTTCTATAATTCGCCC. This codes for CAWGQGFYNSP. The full CDR3 reads CAWGQGFYNSPLYF.

This clone was seen a handful of times. Gene names denote mouse genes. The sequenced fragment ends 4 residues before the CDR3 boundary, so the rest is inferred from the germline J gene. Other DNA sequences from this sample encode an identical CDR3 as well. The chain recombines TRBV31 with TRBJ2-4; the match to TRBD2 covers 9 bases. Germline lookup yields CDR1 GKSSPN and CDR2 SITVG. V trimming: 0 bases; J trimming: 0 bases; junction bases outside the gene matches: 1. This CDR3 spans 15 amino acids. The part of the CDR3 DNA that was read is TGTGCCTGGAGTCTGACTGGGGGTAGTCAAAAC. The encoded protein is CAWSLTGGSQN. The entire CDR3 is CAWSLTGGSQNTLYF.

Details on this clone: The gene names given are mouse names. The CDR3 is cut off 4 residues early in the read; its end comes from the germline J gene. This rearrangement joins TRBV13-1 to TRBJ1-1; 7 nucleotides align to TRBD1. The germline V gene has CDR1 NSHNY and CDR2 SYGAGN. V trimming: 3 bases; J trimming: 0 bases; junction bases outside the gene matches: 5. CDR3 size: 15 residues. The sequenced CDR3 bases are TGTGCCAGCAGTGCCCCAGGGGGTACAAACACA. Translated: CASSAPGGTNT. The whole CDR3 region reads CASSAPGGTNTEVFF.

In its sample, this clone was seen a few times. Gene names and germline match the mouse. The read ends 3 residues shy of where the CDR3 ends; the end is completed using the germline J gene. The V gene is TRBV13-1, the J gene TRBJ1-6; D ambiguous. TRBJ1-6 is annotated as an ORF whose role is uncertain. Trimming shortened V by 4 bases and J by 4 bases, and 6 bases separated the two germline ends. The V gene's germline CDR1 is NSHNY and CDR2 SYGAGN. The CDR3 length is 13 residues. CDR3 bases read: TGTGCCAGCAGTACAGAGTATAATTCGCCC. It codes for CASSTEYNSP. Given in full, the CDR3 is CASSTEYNSPLYF.

The sample holds a few counts of this clone. Mouse gene names apply. With the read ending 4 residues before the CDR3 end, the germline J gene is used to fill in that end. J is TRBJ2-7 and V is TRBV21; TRBD2 aligns across 12 bases. TRBV21 is marked as an open reading frame, function uncertain. CDR3 length: 14 residues. CDR3 in amino acids: CASSVTGGAYEQYF. The CDR3 bases that were read are TGTGCTAGCAGTGTGACTGGGGGGGCGTAT.

This clone was recorded at least ten times. Genes and germline come from the mouse. CDR3 DNA (partial): TGCACCTGCAGTGCAGTCGGGACAAACTATGCT. Residues: CTCSAVGTNYA. The complete CDR3 protein is CTCSAVGTNYAEQFF. The chain recombines TRBV1 with TRBJ2-1; possible D gene TRBD1, 6 bases. The read stops 4 residues short of the end of the CDR3; the missing end is completed from the germline J gene. The CDR3 extends over 15 amino acids. Trimming left V 1 base short and J 1 base short, with 8 bases between. The germline CDR1 and CDR2 sequences are NSQYPW and LRSPGD (reference sequence). The variable domain in full, with the rest retrieved from reference TRBV1 and TRBJ2-1, is VTLLEQNPRWRLVPRGQAVNLRCILKNSQYPWMSWYQQDLQKQLQWLFTLRSPGDKEVKSLPGADYLATRVTDTELRLQVANMSQGRTLYCTCSAVGTNYAEQFFGPGTRLTVL.

This clone has only a few counts. These gene names are mouse names. The read terminates 4 residues before the CDR3 end, so the remaining end is supplied by the germline J gene. The chain is built from TRBV13-3 and TRBJ2-7; 8 nucleotides agree with TRBD1. CDR1 NNHDY and CDR2 SYVADS come from the germline V gene. The CDR3 consists of 12 residues. CDR3 in amino acids: CASRQGADEQYF. The CDR3 bases that were read are TGTGCCAGCAGGCAGGGGGCGGAT.

In its sample, this clone was seen a few times. Gene names are mouse gene names. The read falls 4 residues short of the CDR3 end, and the missing part is taken from the germline J gene. The V call is TRBV1, the J call TRBJ2-1, with D possibly TRBD2 on 6 matching bases. V shed 0 bases and J shed 6 bases, with 15 bases lying between them. CDR1 NSQYPW and CDR2 LRSPGD come from the germline V gene (reference sequence). The CDR3 extends over 16 amino acids. The sequenced part of the CDR3 DNA is TGCACCTGCAGTGCAGATCCTGGGGTATCTCTTGCT. This sequence encodes CTCSADPGVSLA. The whole CDR3 sequence reads CTCSADPGVSLAEQFF. Full variable domain (rest looked up from reference TRBV1 and TRBJ2-1): VTLLEQNPRWRLVPRGQAVNLRCILKNSQYPWMSWYQQDLQKQLQWLFTLRSPGDKEVKSLPGADYLATRVTDTELRLQVANMSQGRTLYCTCSADPGVSLAEQFFGPGTRLTVL.

This clone was seen only a few times. Here the gene names and germline are mouse. The sequence runs out 4 residues before the end of the CDR3; the remainder is reconstructed from the germline J gene. Other DNA variants within this sample encode the same CDR3. The J gene is TRBJ2-7, the V gene TRBV1; D gene unclear. CDR3 size: 13 residues. Germline V CDR1 and CDR2: NSQYPW, LRSPGD (reference sequence). The V end was cut by 0 bases, the J end by 3 bases, with 6 bases between. CDR3: CTCSADHNYEQYF. The CDR3 bases that were read are TGCACCTGCAGTGCAGATCACAACTAT.